Listed here is a single TCR beta chain. Its antigen is not identified. The data originate from a study of T cell clonotyping in hematopoietic cell transplantation. Germline trimming cut 0 bases from V and 4 bases from J; bases unmatched to any gene: 7. Germline CDR1 is SGHRS and CDR2 is YFSETQ. This CDR3 comprises 16 residues. Clones were read by immunoSEQ multiplex PCR, and TCRdb kept only the in-frame ones, dropping some. Among tens of thousands of clones, around 95% were seen once, and the ten largest hold over 0.65%. General study points: Recipient TCR diversity dropped after transplant; expanded clonotypes rose from day 30 to 180.

The sequenced sample consisted of peripheral blood mononuclear cells. The chain recombines TRBV5-1 with TRBJ2-3; 8 bases agree with TRBD2. This sequence was found in a woman between 50 and 59 years old in good health. Some clones in this sample may be carry-over from other donors' samples. The CDR3 region is CASSLGWTSIPDTQYF. As DNA, the CDR3 is TGCGCCAGCAGCTTGGGCTGGACTAGCATCCCAGATACGCAGTATTTT. Supplemented by reference TRBV5-1 and TRBJ2-3, the full variable domain reads KAGVTQTPRYLIKTRGQQVTLSCSPISGHRSVSWYQQTPGQGLQFLFEYFSETQRNKGNFPGRFSGRQFSNSRSEMNVSTLELGDSALYLCASSLGWTSIPDTQYFGPGTRLTVL.